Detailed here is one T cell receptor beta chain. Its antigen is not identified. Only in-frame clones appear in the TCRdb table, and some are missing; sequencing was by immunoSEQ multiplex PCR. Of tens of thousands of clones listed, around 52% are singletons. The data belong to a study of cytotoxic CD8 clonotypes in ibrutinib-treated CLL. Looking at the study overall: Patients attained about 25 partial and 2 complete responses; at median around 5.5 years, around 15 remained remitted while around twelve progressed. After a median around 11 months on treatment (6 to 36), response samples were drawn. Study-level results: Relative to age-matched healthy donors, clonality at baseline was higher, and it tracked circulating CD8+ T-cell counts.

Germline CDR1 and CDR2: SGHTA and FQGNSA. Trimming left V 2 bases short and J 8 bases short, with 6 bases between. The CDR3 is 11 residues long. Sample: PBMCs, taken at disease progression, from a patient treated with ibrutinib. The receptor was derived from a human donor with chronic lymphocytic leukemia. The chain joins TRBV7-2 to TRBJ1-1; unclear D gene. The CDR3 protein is CASSLMAEAFF. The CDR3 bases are TGTGCCAGCAGCTTAATGGCCGAAGCTTTCTTT.